One and the same sample provided the 2 T cell receptor beta chains below, sequenced in a study of cytomegalovirus exposure and HLA in healthy donors. The primer mix had 60 Vbeta and 13 Jbeta primers. Repertoires were generated with immunoSEQ multiplex PCR, while TCRdb's copy carries only in-frame clones and drops some. Among 150,000 or so clones, roughly 77% were seen once, and the ten largest hold 1%. Sample: PBMCs. The receptors originated from a woman in her forties or fifties in good health and CMV-seropositive.

The V and J genes are TRBV5-8 and TRBJ1-4, with D maybe TRBD1 (6 bases). The CDR3 consists of 17 residues. V was shortened by 4 bases and J by 5 bases, with 21 bases between the two germline ends. CDR1 and CDR2 (germline): SGHTS, YDEGEE. The CDR3 coding sequence is TGTGCCAGCAGCCGACGATACGGACAGCCTTCAAATGAAAAACTGTTTTTT. Encoded protein: CASSRRYGQPSNEKLFF.

The CDR3 DNA sequence: TGTGCCAGCAGCGTAGGAGGGGGCGAGGTAGAAAAACTGTTTTTT. It yields the protein CASSVGGGEVEKLFF. The chain combines TRBV9 with TRBJ1-4; 7 bases match TRBD1. The CDR3 covers 15 residues. In germline, CDR1 is SGDLS, CDR2 YYNGEE. V was pared by 0 bases and J by 8 bases, with 7 bases of the junction left unmatched.